The TCR beta chain under discussion was sequenced for a study of early T cells in non-severe SARS-CoV-2 infection. Many counts were recorded for this clonotype. Each CDR3 protein is one row after TCRdb ran MiXCR on the 5' RACE reads. The repertoire has approximately 32,000 distinct CDR3 sequences, nearly 6% of them found once; the top ten carry around 7.6%. V was trimmed by 4 bases and J by 7 bases, leaving 14 bases between them. The V gene's germline CDR1 is MGHDK and CDR2 SYGVNS. The CDR3 has 14 amino acids. This sequence originates from an adult who was a healthcare worker with PCR-confirmed SARS-CoV-2 infection or an uninfected control (not recorded which). The rearrangement uses TRBV25-1 and TRBJ1-5, with D possibly being TRBD1 (5 bases). Sequenced material: whole blood. The CDR3 reads CASSGWGEGQPQHF. DNA for the CDR3: TGTGCCAGCAGTGGCTGGGGGGAGGGCCAGCCCCAGCATTTT.